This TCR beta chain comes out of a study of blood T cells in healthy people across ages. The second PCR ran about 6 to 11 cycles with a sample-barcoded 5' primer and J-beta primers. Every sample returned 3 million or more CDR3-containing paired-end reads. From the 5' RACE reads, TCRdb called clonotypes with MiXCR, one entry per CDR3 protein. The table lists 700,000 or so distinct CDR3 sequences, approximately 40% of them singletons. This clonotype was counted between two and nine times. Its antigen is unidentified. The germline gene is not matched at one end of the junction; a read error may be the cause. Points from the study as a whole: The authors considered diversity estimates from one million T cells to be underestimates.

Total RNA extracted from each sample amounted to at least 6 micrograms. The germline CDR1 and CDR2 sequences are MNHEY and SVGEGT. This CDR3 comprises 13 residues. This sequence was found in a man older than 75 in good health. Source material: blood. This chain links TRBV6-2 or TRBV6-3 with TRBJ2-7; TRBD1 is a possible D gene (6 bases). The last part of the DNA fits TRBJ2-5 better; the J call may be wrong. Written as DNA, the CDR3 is TGTGCTAGCACCAAAGACAGGCAAGAGACCCAGTACTTC. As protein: CASTKDRQETQYF.